This T cell receptor (beta chain) came from a study of blood T cell repertoires in COVID-19. Looking at the study overall: COVID-19 samples, acute and convalescent, were from the United States, Italy and Spain. From T cells, B-cell-depleted T cells, or PBMCs came the material, which was cDNA or gDNA.

In the study's own analysis: The authors estimated nucleated cell counts from reference gene primer amplification. This table comes from immunoSEQ multiplex PCR, and its TCRdb copy is limited to in-frame clones, with some not included. That table gives V, J and clone size, and the DNA gave D and trimming. The sample carries around 150,000 clones, just over 85% recorded once. The CDR3 is 15 amino acids. V was clipped by 6 bases and J by 4 bases; unmatched bases: 6. Germline V gives CDR1 MDHEN, CDR2 SYDVKM. The clonotype originates from a man between 65 and 80 years old with acute or convalescent COVID-19. The sample was peripheral blood. The chain has TRBV28 and TRBJ2-3; 11 nucleotides align to TRBD2. As DNA, the CDR3 is TGTGCCAGCAGACAGTCACTAGCGGGAGCAGATACGCAGTATTTT. Translating it yields CASRQSLAGADTQYF.